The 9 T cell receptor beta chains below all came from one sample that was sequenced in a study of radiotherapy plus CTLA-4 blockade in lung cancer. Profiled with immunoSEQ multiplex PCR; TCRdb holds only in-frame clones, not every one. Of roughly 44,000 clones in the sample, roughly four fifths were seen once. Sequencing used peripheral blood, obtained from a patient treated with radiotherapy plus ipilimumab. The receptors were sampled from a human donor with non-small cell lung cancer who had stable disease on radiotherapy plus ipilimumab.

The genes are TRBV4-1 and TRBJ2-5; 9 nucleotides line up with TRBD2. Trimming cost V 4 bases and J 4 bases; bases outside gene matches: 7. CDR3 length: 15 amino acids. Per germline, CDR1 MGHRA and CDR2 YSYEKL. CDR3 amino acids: CASSPQGRGGETQYF. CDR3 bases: TGCGCCAGCAGCCCTCAGGGGCGGGGGGGAGAGACCCAGTACTTC.

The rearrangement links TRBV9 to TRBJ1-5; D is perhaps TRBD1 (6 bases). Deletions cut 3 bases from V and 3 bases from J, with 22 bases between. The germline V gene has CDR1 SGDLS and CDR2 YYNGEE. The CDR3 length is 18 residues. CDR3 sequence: CASSGRLRDILDNQPQHF. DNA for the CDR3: TGTGCCAGCAGCGGACGACTTAGGGACATCTTAGACAATCAGCCCCAGCATTTT. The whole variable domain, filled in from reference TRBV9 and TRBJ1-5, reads DSGVTQTPKHLITATGQRVTLRCSPRSGDLSVYWYQQSLDQGLQFLIQYYNGEERAKGNILERFSAQQFPDLHSELNLSSLELGDSALYFCASSGRLRDILDNQPQHFGDGTRLSIL.

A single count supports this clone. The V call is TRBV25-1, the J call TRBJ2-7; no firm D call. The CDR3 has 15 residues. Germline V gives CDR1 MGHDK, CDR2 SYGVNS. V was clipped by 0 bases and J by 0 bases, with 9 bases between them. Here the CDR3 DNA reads TGTGCCAGCAGTGAATACACGGCGAGCTCCTACGAGCAGTACTTC. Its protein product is CASSEYTASSYEQYF.

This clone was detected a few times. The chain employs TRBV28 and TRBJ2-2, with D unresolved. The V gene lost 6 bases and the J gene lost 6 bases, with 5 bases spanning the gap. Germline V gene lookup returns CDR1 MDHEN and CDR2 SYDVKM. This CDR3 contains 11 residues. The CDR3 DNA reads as TGTGCCAGCAGGGTCGCCGGGGAGCTGTTTTTT. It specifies CASRVAGELFF.

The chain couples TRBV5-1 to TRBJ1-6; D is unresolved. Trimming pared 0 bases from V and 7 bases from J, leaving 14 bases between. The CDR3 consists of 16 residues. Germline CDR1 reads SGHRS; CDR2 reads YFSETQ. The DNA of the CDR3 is TGCGCCAGCAGCTTGGCGTACGGAATTACAAATTCACCCCTCCACTTT. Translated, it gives CASSLAYGITNSPLHF.

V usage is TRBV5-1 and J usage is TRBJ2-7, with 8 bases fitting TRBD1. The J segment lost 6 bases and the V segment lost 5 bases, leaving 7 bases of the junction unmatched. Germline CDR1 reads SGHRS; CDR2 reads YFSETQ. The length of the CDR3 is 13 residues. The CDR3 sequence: CASRLNTGGEQYF. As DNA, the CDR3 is TGCGCCAGCAGGCTAAACACAGGGGGCGAGCAGTACTTC.

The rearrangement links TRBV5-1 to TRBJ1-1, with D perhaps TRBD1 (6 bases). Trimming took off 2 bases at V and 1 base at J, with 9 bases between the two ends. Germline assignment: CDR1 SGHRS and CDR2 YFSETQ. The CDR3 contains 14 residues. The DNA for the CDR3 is TGCGCCAGCAGCTTCCGACAGGAGAACACTGAAGCTTTCTTT. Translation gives CASSFRQENTEAFF. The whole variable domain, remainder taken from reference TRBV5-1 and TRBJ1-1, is KAGVTQTPRYLIKTRGQQVTLSCSPISGHRSVSWYQQTPGQGLQFLFEYFSETQRNKGNFPGRFSGRQFSNSRSEMNVSTLELGDSALYLCASSFRQENTEAFFGQGTRLTVV.

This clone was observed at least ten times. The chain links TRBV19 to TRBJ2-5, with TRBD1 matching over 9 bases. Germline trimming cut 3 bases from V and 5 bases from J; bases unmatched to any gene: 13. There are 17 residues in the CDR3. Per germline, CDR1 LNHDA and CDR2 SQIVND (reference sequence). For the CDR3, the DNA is TGTGCCAGTAGTATCGGGATGGCGGGACAGGGAACGGAGACCCAGTACTTC. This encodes CASSIGMAGQGTETQYF.

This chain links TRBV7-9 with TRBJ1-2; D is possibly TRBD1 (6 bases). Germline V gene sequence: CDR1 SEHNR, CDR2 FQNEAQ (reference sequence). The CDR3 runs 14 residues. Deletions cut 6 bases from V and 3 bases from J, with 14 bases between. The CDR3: CASSEGAGDYGYTF. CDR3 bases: TGTGCCAGCAGTGAAGGGGCAGGGGACTATGGCTACACCTTC.